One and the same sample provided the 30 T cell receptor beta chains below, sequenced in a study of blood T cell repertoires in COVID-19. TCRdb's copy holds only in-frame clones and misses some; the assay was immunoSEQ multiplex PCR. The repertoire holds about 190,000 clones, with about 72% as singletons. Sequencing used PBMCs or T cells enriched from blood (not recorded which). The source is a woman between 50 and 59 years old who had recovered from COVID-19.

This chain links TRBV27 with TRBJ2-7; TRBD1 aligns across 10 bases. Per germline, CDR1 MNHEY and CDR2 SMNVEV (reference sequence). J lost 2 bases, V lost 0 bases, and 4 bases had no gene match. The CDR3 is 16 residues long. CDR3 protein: CASSLSGGQGPYEQYF. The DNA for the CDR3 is TGTGCCAGCAGTTTATCAGGGGGACAGGGGCCCTACGAGCAGTACTTC.

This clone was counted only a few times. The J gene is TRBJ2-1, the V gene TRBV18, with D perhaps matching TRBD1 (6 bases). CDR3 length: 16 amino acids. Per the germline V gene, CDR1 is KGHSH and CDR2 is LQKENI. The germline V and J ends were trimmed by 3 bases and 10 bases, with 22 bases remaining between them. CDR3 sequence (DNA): TGTGCCAGCTCACCTACGGAGCCCACGTCAGGGGTCGAGCAGTTCTTC. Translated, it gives CASSPTEPTSGVEQFF.

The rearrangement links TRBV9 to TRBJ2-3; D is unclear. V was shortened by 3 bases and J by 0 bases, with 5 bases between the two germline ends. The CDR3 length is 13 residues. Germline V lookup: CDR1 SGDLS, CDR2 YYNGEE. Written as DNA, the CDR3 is TGTGCCAGCAGCGCCCCTAGCACAGATACGCAGTATTTT. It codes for CASSAPSTDTQYF.

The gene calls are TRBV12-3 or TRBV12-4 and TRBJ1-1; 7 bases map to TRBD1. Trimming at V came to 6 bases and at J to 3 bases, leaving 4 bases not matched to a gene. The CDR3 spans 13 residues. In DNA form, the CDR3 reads TGTGCCAGCAGGGGGCAGGGGGACACTGAAGCTTTCTTT. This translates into CASRGQGDTEAFF.

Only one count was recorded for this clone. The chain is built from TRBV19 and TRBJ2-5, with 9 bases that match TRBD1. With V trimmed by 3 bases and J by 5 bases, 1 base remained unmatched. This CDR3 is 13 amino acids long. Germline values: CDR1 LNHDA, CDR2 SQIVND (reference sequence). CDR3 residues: CASSMGTGETQYF. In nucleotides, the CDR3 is TGTGCCAGTAGTATGGGGACAGGGGAGACCCAGTACTTC.

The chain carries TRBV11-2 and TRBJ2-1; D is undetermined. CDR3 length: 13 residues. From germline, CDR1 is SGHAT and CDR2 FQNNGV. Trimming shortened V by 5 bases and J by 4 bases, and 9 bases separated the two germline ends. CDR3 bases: TGTGCCAGCAGCGGAGACTCGTACAATGAGCAGTTCTTC. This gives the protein CASSGDSYNEQFF.

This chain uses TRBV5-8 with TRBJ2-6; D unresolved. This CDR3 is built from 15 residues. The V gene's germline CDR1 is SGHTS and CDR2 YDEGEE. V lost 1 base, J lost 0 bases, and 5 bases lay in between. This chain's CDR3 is CASSLILSGANVLTF. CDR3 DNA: TGTGCCAGCAGCTTGATTCTCTCTGGGGCCAACGTCCTGACTTTC.

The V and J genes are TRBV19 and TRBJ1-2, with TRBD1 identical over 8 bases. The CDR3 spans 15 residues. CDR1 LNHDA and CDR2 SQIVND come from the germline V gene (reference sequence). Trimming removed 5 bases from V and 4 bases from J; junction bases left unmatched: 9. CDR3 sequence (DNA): TGTGCCAGTAGTCCCGCCGACAGGGGAAGCTATGGCTACACCTTC. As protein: CASSPADRGSYGYTF.

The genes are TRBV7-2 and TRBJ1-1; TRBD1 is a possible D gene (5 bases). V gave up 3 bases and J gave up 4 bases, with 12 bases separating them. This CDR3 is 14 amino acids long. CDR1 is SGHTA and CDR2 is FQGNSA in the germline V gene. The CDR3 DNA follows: TGTGCCAGCAGCTTTCAGGGTACCGGCACTGAAGCTTTCTTT. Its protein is CASSFQGTGTEAFF.

The CDR3 region has the DNA TGTGCCAGCAGCTTAGGGGCTAGCGGGAGGTATTTT. Protein: CASSLGASGRYF. V usage is TRBV7-9 and J usage is TRBJ2-3; 10 nucleotides line up with TRBD2. CDR1 and CDR2 (germline): SEHNR, FQNEAQ (reference sequence). This CDR3 has 12 residues. The V segment lost 1 base and the J segment 14 bases; nucleotides outside the gene matches: 3.

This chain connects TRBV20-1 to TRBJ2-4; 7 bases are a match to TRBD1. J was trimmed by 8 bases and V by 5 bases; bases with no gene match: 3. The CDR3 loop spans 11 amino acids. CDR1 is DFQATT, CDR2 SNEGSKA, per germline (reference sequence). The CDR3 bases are TGCAGTGCTGGAACAGGGGACATTCAGTACTTC. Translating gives CSAGTGDIQYF.

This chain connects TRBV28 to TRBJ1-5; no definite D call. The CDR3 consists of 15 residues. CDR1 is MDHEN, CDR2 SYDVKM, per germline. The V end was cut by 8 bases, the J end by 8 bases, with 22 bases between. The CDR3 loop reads CASARSGVPREPQHF. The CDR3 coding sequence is TGTGCCAGCGCCCGCTCGGGAGTACCTAGGGAGCCCCAGCATTTT.

This chain's CDR3 is CASSIDARSYEQYF. DNA of the CDR3: TGTGCCAGTAGTATAGATGCCCGGTCCTACGAGCAGTACTTC. The chain recombines TRBV19 with TRBJ2-7; D unclear. Germline values: CDR1 LNHDA, CDR2 SQIVND (reference sequence). With 0 bases removed from V and 1 base from J, the gap between germline ends came to 7 bases. The CDR3 runs 14 residues.

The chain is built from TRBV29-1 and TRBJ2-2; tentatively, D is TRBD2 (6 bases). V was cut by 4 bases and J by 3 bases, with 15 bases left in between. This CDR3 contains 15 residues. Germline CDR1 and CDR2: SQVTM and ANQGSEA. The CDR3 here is CSVGGVGAYTGELFF. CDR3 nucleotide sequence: TGCAGCGTTGGGGGGGTCGGGGCCTACACCGGGGAGCTGTTTTTT.

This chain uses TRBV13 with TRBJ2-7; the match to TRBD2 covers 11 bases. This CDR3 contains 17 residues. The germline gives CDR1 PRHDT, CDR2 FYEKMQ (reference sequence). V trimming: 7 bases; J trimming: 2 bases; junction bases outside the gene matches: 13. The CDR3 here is CASTPPTGTSGPYEQYF. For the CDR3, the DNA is TGTGCCAGCACCCCCCCGACCGGGACTAGCGGTCCCTACGAGCAGTACTTC. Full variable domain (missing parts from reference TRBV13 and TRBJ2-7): AAGVIQSPRHLIKEKRETATLKCYPIPRHDTVYWYQQGPGQDPQFLISFYEKMQSDKGSIPDRFSAQQFSDYHSELNMSSLELGDSALYFCASTPPTGTSGPYEQYFGPGTRLTVT.

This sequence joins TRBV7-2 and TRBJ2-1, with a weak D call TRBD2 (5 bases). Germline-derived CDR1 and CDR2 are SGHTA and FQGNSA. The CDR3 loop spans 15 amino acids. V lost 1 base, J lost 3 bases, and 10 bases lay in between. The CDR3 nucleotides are TGTGCCAGCAGCTTAGACCGGGAAGTCTACAATGAGCAGTTCTTC. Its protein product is CASSLDREVYNEQFF.

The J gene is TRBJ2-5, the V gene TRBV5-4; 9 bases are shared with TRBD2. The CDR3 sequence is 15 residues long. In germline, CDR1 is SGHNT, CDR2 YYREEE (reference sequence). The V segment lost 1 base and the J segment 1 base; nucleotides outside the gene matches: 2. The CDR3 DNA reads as TGTGCCAGCAGCTTGCCAGCGGGAGGCCAAGAGACCCAGTACTTC. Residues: CASSLPAGGQETQYF.

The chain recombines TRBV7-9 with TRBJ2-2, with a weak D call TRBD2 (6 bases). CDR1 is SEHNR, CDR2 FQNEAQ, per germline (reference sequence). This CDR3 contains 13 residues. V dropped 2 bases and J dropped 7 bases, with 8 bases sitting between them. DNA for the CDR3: TGTGCCAGCAGCTTACAGGGACTCGGGGAGCTGTTTTTT. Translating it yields CASSLQGLGELFF.

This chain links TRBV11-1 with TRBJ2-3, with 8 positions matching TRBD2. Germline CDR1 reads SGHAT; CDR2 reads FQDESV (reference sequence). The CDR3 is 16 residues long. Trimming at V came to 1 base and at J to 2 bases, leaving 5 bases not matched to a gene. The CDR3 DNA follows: TGTGCCAGCAGCTTAGTCCCGGGGGGGGCCACAGATACGCAGTATTTT. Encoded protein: CASSLVPGGATDTQYF.

Written as DNA, the CDR3 is TGCGCCAGCAGCTTGGGGACAGGGGGCGCATTTAGCTATGGCTACACCTTC. It is translated as CASSLGTGGAFSYGYTF. V and J are TRBV5-1 and TRBJ1-2, with 11 bases lining up with TRBD1. V lost 0 bases, J lost 4 bases, and 8 bases stayed unmatched. This CDR3 spans 17 amino acids. Germline assignment: CDR1 SGHRS and CDR2 YFSETQ.

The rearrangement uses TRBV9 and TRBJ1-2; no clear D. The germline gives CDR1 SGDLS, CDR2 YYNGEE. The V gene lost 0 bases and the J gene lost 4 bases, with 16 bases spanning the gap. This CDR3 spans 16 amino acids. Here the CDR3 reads CASSVGQAIEGYGYTF. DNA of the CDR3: TGTGCCAGCAGCGTAGGGCAGGCCATCGAGGGCTATGGCTACACCTTC.

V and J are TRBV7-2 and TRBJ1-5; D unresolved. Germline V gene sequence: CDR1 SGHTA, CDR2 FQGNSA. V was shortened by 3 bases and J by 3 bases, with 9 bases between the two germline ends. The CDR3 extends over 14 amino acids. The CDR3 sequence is CASSLGSFNQPQHF. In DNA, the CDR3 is TGTGCCAGCAGCTTGGGCAGCTTCAATCAGCCCCAGCATTTT.

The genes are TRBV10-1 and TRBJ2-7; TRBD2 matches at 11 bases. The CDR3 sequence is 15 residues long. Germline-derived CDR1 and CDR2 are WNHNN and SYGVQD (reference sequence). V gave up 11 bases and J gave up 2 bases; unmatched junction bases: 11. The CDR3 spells CALPLLAGDAYEQYF. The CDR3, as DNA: TGCGCCTTACCACTACTAGCGGGAGATGCCTACGAGCAGTACTTC.

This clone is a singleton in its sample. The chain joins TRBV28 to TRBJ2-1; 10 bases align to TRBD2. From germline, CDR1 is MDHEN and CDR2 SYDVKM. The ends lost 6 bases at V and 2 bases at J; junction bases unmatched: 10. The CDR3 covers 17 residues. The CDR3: CASRIAGGVIAYNEQFF. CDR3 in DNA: TGTGCCAGCAGAATAGCGGGAGGAGTTATAGCCTACAATGAGCAGTTCTTC.

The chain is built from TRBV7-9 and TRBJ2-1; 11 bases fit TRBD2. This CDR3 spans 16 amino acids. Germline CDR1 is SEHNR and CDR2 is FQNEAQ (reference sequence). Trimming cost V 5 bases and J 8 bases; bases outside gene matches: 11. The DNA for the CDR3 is TGTGCCAGCAGCACGGTTAGCGGGAGGGGCGGGTATGAGCAGTTCTTC. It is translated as CASSTVSGRGGYEQFF.

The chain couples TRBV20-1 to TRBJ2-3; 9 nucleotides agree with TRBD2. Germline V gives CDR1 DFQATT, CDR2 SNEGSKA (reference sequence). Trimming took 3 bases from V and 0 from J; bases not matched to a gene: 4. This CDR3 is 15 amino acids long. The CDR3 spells CSASGLAGSTDTQYF. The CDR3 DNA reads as TGCAGTGCTAGTGGGCTAGCGGGAAGCACAGATACGCAGTATTTT.

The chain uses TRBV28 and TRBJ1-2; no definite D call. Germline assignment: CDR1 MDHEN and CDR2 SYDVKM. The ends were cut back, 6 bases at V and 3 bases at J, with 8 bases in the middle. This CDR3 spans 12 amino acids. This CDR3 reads CASSRTYYGYTF. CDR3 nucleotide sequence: TGTGCCAGCAGCCGCACTTACTATGGCTACACCTTC.

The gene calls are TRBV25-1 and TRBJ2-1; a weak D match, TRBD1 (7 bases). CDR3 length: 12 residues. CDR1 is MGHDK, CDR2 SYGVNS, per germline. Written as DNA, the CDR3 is TGTGCGGCGGGACAGCTATACAATGAGCAGTTCTTC. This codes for CAAGQLYNEQFF.

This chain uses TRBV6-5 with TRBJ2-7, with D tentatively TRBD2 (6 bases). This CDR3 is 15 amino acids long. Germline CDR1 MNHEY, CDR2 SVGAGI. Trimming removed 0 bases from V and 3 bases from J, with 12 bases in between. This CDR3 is CASSYSASDFYEQYF. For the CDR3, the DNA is TGTGCCAGCAGTTACTCGGCTAGCGACTTCTACGAGCAGTACTTC.

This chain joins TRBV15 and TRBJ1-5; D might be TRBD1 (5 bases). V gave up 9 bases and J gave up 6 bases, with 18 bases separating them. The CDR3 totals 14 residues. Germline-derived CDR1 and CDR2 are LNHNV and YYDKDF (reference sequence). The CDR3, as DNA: TGTGCCACTGGGAGGGTTGGGGGAATTCAGCCCCAGCATTTT. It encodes CATGRVGGIQPQHF. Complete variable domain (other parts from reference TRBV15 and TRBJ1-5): DAMVIQNPRYQVTQFGKPVTLSCSQTLNHNVMYWYQQKSSQAPKLLFHYYDKDFNNEADTPDNFQSRRPNTSFCFLDIRSPGLGDTAMYLCATGRVGGIQPQHFGDGTRLSIL.